A single sample gave rise to the 15 T cell receptor beta chains below, sequenced in a study of T cell responses to AZD1222 COVID-19 vaccine. The protocol was immunoSEQ multiplex PCR, while the TCRdb copy is restricted to in-frame clones and leaves out a portion. The sample holds roughly 140,000 clones; just over 90% are singletons and the top ten take less than 2.5%. The sequencing used peripheral blood, collected 28 days after the second AZD1222 dose. The receptors stem from an adult who received the AZD1222 COVID-19 vaccine.

The V and J genes are TRBV5-1 and TRBJ2-7; D is undetermined. Germline V CDR1 and CDR2: SGHRS, YFSETQ. Trimming pared 0 bases from V and 5 bases from J, leaving 12 bases between. CDR3 length: 14 amino acids. The chain's CDR3 is CASSLVPLRDEQYF. As DNA, the CDR3 is TGCGCCAGCAGCTTGGTACCTCTTAGGGACGAGCAGTACTTC.

V is TRBV5-4 and J is TRBJ2-7, with TRBD2 matching over 8 bases. Per the germline V gene, CDR1 is SGHNT and CDR2 is YYREEE (reference sequence). The CDR3 spans 14 residues. The V segment lost 4 bases and the J segment 4 bases; nucleotides outside the gene matches: 7. Here the CDR3 reads CASSQERELYEQYF. The CDR3 DNA follows: TGTGCCAGCAGCCAGGAGCGGGAGCTATACGAGCAGTACTTC.

The J gene is TRBJ1-1, the V gene TRBV5-1; tentative D call: TRBD1 (5 bases). The CDR3 is 13 residues long. The germline V and J ends were trimmed by 4 bases and 4 bases, with 11 bases remaining between them. CDR1 is SGHRS and CDR2 is YFSETQ in the germline V gene. The CDR3 bases are TGCGCCAGCAGCGGGACCCTTAGCACTGAAGCTTTCTTT. Its translation is CASSGTLSTEAFF.

V is TRBV4-1 and J is TRBJ2-7, with D perhaps TRBD1 or TRBD2 (6 bases each). The V end was cut by 2 bases, the J end by 2 bases, with 7 bases between. Germline V gives CDR1 MGHRA, CDR2 YSYEKL. CDR3 size: 13 residues. This CDR3 reads CASSQRGAYEQYF. Written as DNA, the CDR3 is TGCGCCAGCAGCCAAAGGGGGGCCTACGAGCAGTACTTC.

This rearrangement joins TRBV5-1 to TRBJ1-2; TRBD1 agrees at 7 bases. The germline V gene has CDR1 SGHRS and CDR2 YFSETQ. CDR3 length equals 15 residues. Trimming removed 3 bases from V and 7 bases from J; junction bases left unmatched: 12. The CDR3 loop is CASSYSGGSITGYTF. The CDR3 DNA is TGCGCCAGCAGCTACTCAGGGGGTTCCATTACTGGCTACACCTTC.

V usage is TRBV28 and J usage is TRBJ1-5; 8 positions agree with TRBD1. The CDR3 totals 18 residues. CDR1 is MDHEN and CDR2 is SYDVKM in the germline V gene. The V segment lost 3 bases and the J segment 5 bases; nucleotides outside the gene matches: 15. The CDR3 DNA follows: TGTGCCAGCAGTTTGAGGGGGAGGACAGGGACCCTTCATCAGCCCCAGCATTTT. Amino acid sequence: CASSLRGRTGTLHQPQHF. Looking up the rest from reference TRBV28 and TRBJ1-5 gives the full variable domain: DVKVTQSSRYLVKRTGEKVFLECVQDMDHENMFWYRQDPGLGLRLIYFSYDVKMKEKGDIPEGYSVSREKKERFSLILESASTNQTSMYLCASSLRGRTGTLHQPQHFGDGTRLSIL.

The rearrangement uses TRBV3-1 (or the pseudogene TRBV3-2) and TRBJ1-1; tentative D call: TRBD1 (5 bases). Germline CDR1 and CDR2: LGHDT and YNNKEL (reference sequence). This CDR3 is 19 amino acids long. The V end lost 0 bases, the J end lost 0 bases, and 20 bases lay between the germline ends. The CDR3 loop is CASSQDWFRAGPVNTEAFF. For the CDR3, the DNA is TGTGCCAGCAGCCAAGATTGGTTTCGGGCAGGGCCCGTGAACACTGAAGCTTTCTTT.

The J gene is TRBJ2-4, the V gene TRBV19; a weak D match, TRBD2 (6 bases). V was pared by 5 bases and J by 7 bases, with 9 bases between. This CDR3 has 12 amino acids. The germline CDR1 and CDR2 sequences are LNHDA and SQIVND (reference sequence). CDR3: CASSLEGNIQYF. For the CDR3, the DNA is TGTGCCAGTAGTCTGGAGGGGAACATTCAGTACTTC. The whole variable domain, remainder taken from reference TRBV19 and TRBJ2-4, is DGGITQSPKYLFRKEGQNVTLSCEQNLNHDAMYWYRQDPGQGLRLIYYSQIVNDFQKGDIAEGYSVSREKKESFPLTVTSAQKNPTAFYLCASSLEGNIQYFGAGTRLSVL.

This rearrangement joins TRBV18 to TRBJ2-7, with 10 positions matching TRBD2. This CDR3 has 18 amino acids. Germline lookup yields CDR1 KGHSH and CDR2 LQKENI. J was trimmed by 0 bases and V by 5 bases; bases with no gene match: 13. The CDR3: CASSSRGAGGTSSYEQYF. In DNA form, the CDR3 reads TGTGCCAGCTCAAGCCGTGGAGCGGGGGGGACGAGCTCCTACGAGCAGTACTTC.

With respect to this clone: The DNA is omitted, as the CDR3 cannot be located on it reliably, and the CDR3 follows TCRdb's listing. This sequence joins TRBV21-1 and TRBJ2-1; the DNA was not compared with TRBD1, the D call given in the table. TRBV21-1 is a known pseudogene. The CDR3 comprises 15 residues, both ends counted. CDR3 sequence reads: CASSPFGQGNYEQFF.

The chain employs TRBV24-1 and TRBJ2-1; D unclear. Germline V gives CDR1 KGHDR, CDR2 SFDVKD. The CDR3 length is 12 residues. Trimming shortened V by 1 base and J by 4 bases, and 1 base separated the two germline ends. The DNA of the CDR3 is TGTGCCACCAGTGATTTATACAATGAGCAGTTCTTC. Residues: CATSDLYNEQFF.

J is TRBJ1-1 and V is TRBV29-1; D call uncertain. The V gene's germline CDR1 is SQVTM and CDR2 ANQGSEA. Trimming shortened V by 5 bases and J by 3 bases, and 7 bases separated the two germline ends. The CDR3 is 11 residues long. CDR3 DNA sequence: TGCAGCGTTAGTGGGGACACTGAAGCTTTCTTT. It codes for CSVSGDTEAFF.

The CDR3 bases are TGTGCCAGTAGTAGGGGAGGGGTCGGGAATGAAGCTTTCTTT. It encodes CASSRGGVGNEAFF. The chain joins TRBV19 to TRBJ1-1; tentative D call: TRBD1 (5 bases). CDR1 is LNHDA, CDR2 SQIVND, per germline (reference sequence). The ends were cut back, 4 bases at V and 7 bases at J, with 16 bases in the middle. The CDR3 spans 14 residues.

The chain joins TRBV4-1 to TRBJ1-3; weak D call: TRBD1 (5 bases). This CDR3 comprises 15 residues. The V end lost 4 bases, the J end lost 0 bases, and 10 bases lay between the germline ends. Germline V gene sequence: CDR1 MGHRA, CDR2 YSYEKL. The DNA for the CDR3 is TGCGCCAGCAGCCCGCCCAGGGCCTCTGGAAACACCATATATTTT. Its protein is CASSPPRASGNTIYF.

V is TRBV5-1 and J is TRBJ2-2; 8 bases line up with TRBD2. The CDR3 consists of 17 residues. Germline CDR1 reads SGHRS; CDR2 reads YFSETQ. J was trimmed by 4 bases and V by 2 bases; bases with no gene match: 10. The CDR3 DNA is TGCGCCAGCAGCTTAGTTCTGGGGAGCGGGGGCACCGGGGAGCTGTTTTTT. Translating it yields CASSLVLGSGGTGELFF.